This T cell receptor (beta chain) was sequenced in a study of blood T cells in healthy people across ages. Overall study: T cells yielded about one barcoded beta molecule per two cells through template switching.

This clonotype has just a few counts. With a J-beta primer mix and a sample-barcoded 5' primer, a second PCR ran about 6 to 11 cycles. CDR3-containing paired-end reads numbered at least 2.5 million in each sample. TCRdb fed the 5' RACE reads into MiXCR, producing one record per CDR3 protein. The sample has hundreds of thousands of distinct CDR3 sequences; 46% are singletons. Sequenced: blood. This TCR was sampled from a man at least 80 years old in good health.

The CDR3 DNA sequence: TGCAGGGAGGATGCGGACCGCACTGAAGCTTTCTTT. Encoded protein: CREDADRTEAFF. The chain couples TRBV29-1 to TRBJ1-1; D gene ambiguous. The CDR3 loop spans 12 amino acids. Germline V gives CDR1 SQVTM, CDR2 ANQGSEA.